This T cell receptor (beta chain) was documented in a study of blood T cells in healthy people across ages (dated by TCRdb to 2014 to 2015). Study-level background: In model experiments, template switching captured roughly one uniquely barcoded TCR beta cDNA molecule for every two T cells. To track age-related changes in TCR beta repertoire diversity, the study relied on deep sequencing normalized with unique cDNA molecular identifiers. The donors were divided into four age groups: young (average approximately 17 years), middle-aged (about 40), aged (about 60) and long-lived (about 80). Donors of different ages were randomly distributed across sequencing lanes to avoid experimental bias. Two additional independent replicas of 1 million unique cDNA reads from the same blood draw were analyzed for two donors (one aged 18 to 30 and one aged 80 or older).

The cysteine opens and the phenylalanine closes a CDR3 of 18 amino acids. Of all the DNA, just the CDR3 is kept, 54 bases in frame from base 1. V trim: 2 bases; J trim: 4 bases; unmatched bases: 10. CDR1 and CDR2 were assigned from the germline V gene as SGHRS and YFSETQ. General conclusions and limits of the study: Because profiling used bulk unsorted PBMCs, naive and antigen-experienced compartments could not be compared conclusively. The CMV infection status of donors was not known, potentially confounding age-related changes in expanded clonotypes. Observed TCR beta diversity per million T cells fell roughly linearly with age, and a significant reduction was already apparent by age around 40. Estimates of total diversity based on one million sequenced T cells were considered lower bounds and underestimates. A strong correlation was found between observed TCR beta diversity and the percentage of naive T cells measured by flow cytometry. Compared with the aged group, the long-lived group had more naive CD4+ T cells, fewer expanded clones and increased TCR diversity, suggesting age selection.

In this sample, this clonotype turned up many times. Its antigen remains unidentified. No much larger clone is present one base from it, and per-base qualities are unavailable. To prepare the library, 5' RACE was applied. Sequencing instrument: Illumina HiSeq 2500. A second PCR of about 6 to 11 cycles was performed with a sample-barcoded 5' primer and a J-beta primer mix. A unique molecular identifier was introduced onto each TCR beta cDNA molecule by a template-switch 5' adaptor carrying 12 random nucleotides. Each sample yielded at least 2.5 million CDR3-containing paired-end reads. First-strand cDNA synthesis was performed from all RNA using the Mint cDNA synthesis kit, with priming by a TRBC-specific oligonucleotide. After uracil-DNA glycosylase treatment, a first 18-cycle PCR used universal primers M1SS and BC2_uni_R on all cDNA. In the original analysis: Each sample was normalized by randomly selecting 1 million high-quality reads, each carrying a distinct molecular identifier. Instead of being binned into consensus sequences, reads that shared molecular identifiers were thrown out. MiTCR, set to a Q25 quality threshold and the strictest error-elimination algorithm, was used for CDR3 identification, clonotype clustering and error correction. A nonparametric unseen species model with Euler transformation was used to estimate lower-bound total TCR beta diversity. Clones were called with MiXCR by TCRdb after fastp trimmed the public reads at Q25, and only in-frame beta chains were retained. Rows merge per CDR3 protein into single entries with the most common DNA and genes. TCRdb assigned the V and J calls; the authors' analysis was not used. The table for this sample lists hundreds of thousands of distinct CDR3 sequences; 25% to 35% of them were counted only once. Less than 20% of the sample goes to the ten largest clones.

The roughly 42 donors, aged about 6 to 95 years, were systemically healthy Caucasian individuals from Russia. Each donor gave approximately 9.3 milliliters of peripheral blood, collected into EDTA-treated Vacutainer tubes. Ficoll-Paque density-gradient centrifugation was used to isolate PBMCs, with at least 7 million obtained per sample. Total RNA was extracted from PBMCs with Trizol reagent, with at least 5 micrograms obtained per sample. The percentages of naive CD45RAhigh/CD27high T cells were determined by flow cytometry on a PBMC aliquot from every donor. The receptor's source is a woman of 80 years or more in good health. The sample taken for sequencing was blood. This receptor chain uses TRBV5-1 and TRBJ2-3, with 13 junctional bases fitting TRBD2. The CDR3 amino acid sequence is: CASSLTGTSGAYPDTQYF. The DNA sequence is as follows: TGCGCCAGCAGCTTAACGGGGACTAGCGGGGCCTATCCAGATACGCAGTATTTT.